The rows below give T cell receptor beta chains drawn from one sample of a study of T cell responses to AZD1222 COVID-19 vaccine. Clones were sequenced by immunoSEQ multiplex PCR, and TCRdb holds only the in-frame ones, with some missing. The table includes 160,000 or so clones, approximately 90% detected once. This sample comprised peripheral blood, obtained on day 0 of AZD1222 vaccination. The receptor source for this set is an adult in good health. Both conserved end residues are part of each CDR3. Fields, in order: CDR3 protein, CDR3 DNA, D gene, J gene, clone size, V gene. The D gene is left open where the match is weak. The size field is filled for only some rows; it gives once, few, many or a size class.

CDR3: CASSQVSLEGRPQHF
DNA: TGCGCCAGCAGCCAAGTGTCCTTAGAAGGAAGGCCCCAGCATTTT
D: -
J: TRBJ1-5
size: -
V: TRBV4-1

CDR3: CASSPNRGHQPQHF
DNA: TGTGCCAGCAGTCCGAACAGGGGGCATCAGCCCCAGCATTTT
D: TRBD1
J: TRBJ1-5
size: once
V: TRBV28

CDR3: CASSPVTSAVLDTQYF
DNA: TGTGCCAGCAGCCCGGTGACTAGTGCTGTGTTAGATACGCAGTATTTT
D: -
J: TRBJ2-3
size: -
V: TRBV9

CDR3: CASSLSQHSYEQYF
DNA: TGTGCCAGCAGTTTATCCCAGCACTCCTACGAGCAGTACTTC
D: -
J: TRBJ2-7
size: -
V: TRBV28

CDR3: CAISPDRRQETQYF
DNA: TGTGCCATCAGTCCGGACAGGAGACAAGAGACCCAGTACTTC
D: TRBD1
J: TRBJ2-5
size: -
V: TRBV28

CDR3: CASWERYNQPQHF
DNA: TGTGCCAGTTGGGAACGGTACAATCAGCCCCAGCATTTT
D: -
J: TRBJ1-5
size: -
V: TRBV6-5

CDR3: CASSSGQDNSPLHF
DNA: TGTGCCAGCAGTTCCGGACAGGATAATTCACCCCTCCACTTT
D: TRBD1
J: TRBJ1-6
size: -
V: TRBV27

CDR3: CASRGGRETGELFF
DNA: TGTGCCAGCAGGGGCGGGCGGGAGACCGGGGAGCTGTTTTTT
D: TRBD2
J: TRBJ2-2
size: -
V: TRBV27

CDR3: CASSPTASSFYGYTF
DNA: TGTGCCAGTAGCCCCACGGCCTCCTCCTTCTATGGCTACACCTTC
D: -
J: TRBJ1-2
size: few
V: TRBV19

CDR3: CASSSDPMSYEQYF
DNA: TGTGCCAGCAGTTCGGACCCAATGTCCTACGAGCAGTACTTC
D: -
J: TRBJ2-7
size: -
V: TRBV7-2

CDR3: CASSREGSYEQYF
DNA: TGTGCCAGTAGTCGGGAGGGGTCCTACGAGCAGTACTTC
D: TRBD2
J: TRBJ2-7
size: few
V: TRBV19

CDR3: CASSQVLWVAGGTDTQYF
DNA: TGCGCCAGCAGCCAAGTTCTATGGGTAGCGGGGGGCACAGATACGCAGTATTTT
D: TRBD2
J: TRBJ2-3
size: -
V: TRBV4-1

CDR3: CASALSGSKLETQYF
DNA: TGCGCCAGCGCCCTTAGCGGGAGTAAGTTGGAGACCCAGTACTTC
D: TRBD2
J: TRBJ2-5
size: -
V: TRBV5-1

CDR3: CAISDSRTGRYEQYF
DNA: TGTGCCATCAGTGACTCGAGGACAGGGAGGTACGAGCAGTACTTC
D: TRBD1
J: TRBJ2-7
size: -
V: TRBV10-3

CDR3: CASSEGGSVQPQHF
DNA: TGTGCCAGCAGTGAGGGCGGGTCCGTGCAGCCCCAGCATTTT
D: -
J: TRBJ1-5
size: -
V: TRBV2

CDR3: CASSSTGGLTGELFF
DNA: TGTGCCAGCAGCTCCACAGGGGGGCTCACCGGGGAGCTGTTTTTT
D: TRBD1
J: TRBJ2-2
size: -
V: TRBV7-9

CDR3: CASSLGQGKGNQPQHF
DNA: TGTGCCAGCAGTCTTGGACAGGGAAAAGGCAATCAGCCCCAGCATTTT
D: TRBD1
J: TRBJ1-5
size: -
V: TRBV6-2/TRBV6-3

CDR3: CAISRNPGTGVSTEAFF
DNA: TGTGCCATCAGCCGAAACCCAGGGACAGGGGTAAGCACTGAAGCTTTCTTT
D: TRBD1
J: TRBJ1-1
size: -
V: TRBV10-3

CDR3: CATRPRGLADSTDTQYF
DNA: TGTGCCACCAGGCCGAGGGGACTAGCGGATAGCACAGATACGCAGTATTTT
D: TRBD2
J: TRBJ2-3
size: once
V: TRBV24-1

CDR3: CASSFDRWDSMNTEAFF
DNA: TGTGCCAGCAGCTTCGACAGATGGGATTCCATGAACACTGAAGCTTTCTTT
D: -
J: TRBJ1-1
size: -
V: TRBV11-2

CDR3: CASSLVPVGQGHTEAFF
DNA: TGTGCCAGCAGCTTAGTGCCGGTAGGACAGGGGCACACTGAAGCTTTCTTT
D: TRBD1
J: TRBJ1-1
size: -
V: TRBV7-2

CDR3: CASSLEISGANVLTF
DNA: TGTGCCAGCAGCTTGGAGATCTCTGGGGCCAACGTCCTGACTTTC
D: -
J: TRBJ2-6
size: -
V: TRBV5-4

CDR3: CATSDWTGSGNQPQHF
DNA: TGTGCCACCAGTGATTGGACAGGGTCTGGCAATCAGCCCCAGCATTTT
D: TRBD1
J: TRBJ1-5
size: once
V: TRBV24-1

CDR3: CASMGWGSGEKLFF
DNA: TGTGCCAGTATGGGTTGGGGCAGCGGGGAAAAACTGTTTTTT
D: -
J: TRBJ1-4
size: -
V: TRBV19

CDR3: CASSLGTVSSYNEQFF
DNA: TGCGCCAGCAGCTTAGGGACAGTCAGCTCCTACAATGAGCAGTTCTTC
D: TRBD1
J: TRBJ2-1
size: -
V: TRBV5-1

CDR3: CASSLYKGVKNYGYTF
DNA: TGCGCCAGCAGCTTGTACAAGGGGGTAAAGAACTATGGCTACACCTTC
D: -
J: TRBJ1-2
size: once
V: TRBV5-1

CDR3: CATSEPGRGEQYF
DNA: TGTGCCACCTCGGAACCAGGGAGAGGGGAGCAGTACTTC
D: -
J: TRBJ2-7
size: -
V: TRBV24-1

CDR3: CASSRGRFGTEAFF
DNA: TGTGCCAGCAGCCGCGGGAGGTTTGGCACTGAAGCTTTCTTT
D: -
J: TRBJ1-1
size: -
V: TRBV13

CDR3: CASRGTSGNPPYEQYF
DNA: TGTGCCAGCCGCGGGACTAGCGGGAATCCCCCCTACGAGCAGTACTTC
D: TRBD2
J: TRBJ2-7
size: -
V: TRBV19

CDR3: CASSFSSHSNQPQHF
DNA: TGTGCCAGTAGCTTTTCCAGCCATAGCAATCAGCCCCAGCATTTT
D: -
J: TRBJ1-5
size: -
V: TRBV19

CDR3: CASSTSSEGSDWGNTEAFF
DNA: TGTGCCAGCAGCACTAGTAGTGAGGGGTCGGATTGGGGAAACACTGAAGCTTTCTTT
D: -
J: TRBJ1-1
size: -
V: TRBV9

CDR3: CASSLAAGTGELFF
DNA: TGTGCCAGTAGCTTAGCGGCGGGGACCGGGGAGCTGTTTTTT
D: -
J: TRBJ2-2
size: -
V: TRBV19

CDR3: CAWSEVRGNQPQHF
DNA: TGTGCCTGGAGTGAGGTGAGGGGCAATCAGCCCCAGCATTTT
D: -
J: TRBJ1-5
size: -
V: TRBV30

CDR3: CASIRDRANTEAFF
DNA: TGCGCCAGCATTCGGGACAGGGCAAACACTGAAGCTTTCTTT
D: TRBD1
J: TRBJ1-1
size: -
V: TRBV10-2

CDR3: CASSFSTGGYGYTF
DNA: TGTGCCAGCAGCTTTTCGACAGGGGGCTATGGCTACACCTTC
D: TRBD1
J: TRBJ1-2
size: -
V: TRBV13

CDR3: CASSLGKGGTEAFF
DNA: TGTGCCAGCTCACTAGGGAAAGGGGGCACTGAAGCTTTCTTT
D: -
J: TRBJ1-1
size: once
V: TRBV18

CDR3: CATSRETGALNTEAFF
DNA: TGTGCCACCAGCAGAGAAACAGGGGCCCTGAACACTGAAGCTTTCTTT
D: TRBD1
J: TRBJ1-1
size: -
V: TRBV15

CDR3: CSAERDAEAFF
DNA: TGCAGTGCTGAAAGGGACGCTGAAGCTTTCTTT
D: -
J: TRBJ1-1
size: -
V: TRBV20-1

CDR3: CAWSVGQSQHF
DNA: TGTGCCTGGAGTGTGGGCCAGTCCCAGCATTTT
D: -
J: TRBJ1-5
size: -
V: TRBV30

CDR3: CASSQDPRGAHEKLFF
DNA: TGCGCCAGCAGCCAAGATCCGCGCGGTGCGCATGAAAAACTGTTTTTT
D: -
J: TRBJ1-4
size: -
V: TRBV4-1

CDR3: CASSQIRATEAFF
DNA: TGCGCCAGCAGCCAAATCAGGGCCACTGAAGCTTTCTTT
D: -
J: TRBJ1-1
size: -
V: TRBV4-1

CDR3: CASGPSGELFF
DNA: TGTGCCAGCGGGCCATCGGGGGAGCTGTTTTTT
D: -
J: TRBJ2-2
size: -
V: TRBV2

CDR3: CAAGPRYGYTF
DNA: TGTGCCGCAGGTCCTCGCTATGGCTACACCTTC
D: -
J: TRBJ1-2
size: -
V: TRBV28

CDR3: CASSLVQKDSPLHF
DNA: TGTGCCAGCAGTTTGGTACAGAAAGATTCACCCCTCCACTTT
D: -
J: TRBJ1-6
size: -
V: TRBV28

CDR3: CASSHLTPQNTEAFF
DNA: TGTGCCAGTAGCCACCTTACCCCACAGAACACTGAAGCTTTCTTT
D: -
J: TRBJ1-1
size: -
V: TRBV19

CDR3: CASSLDLNNSPLHF
DNA: TGTGCCAGCAGTTTGGACCTTAATAATTCACCCCTCCACTTT
D: -
J: TRBJ1-6
size: -
V: TRBV28

CDR3: CASTPSGMEKLFF
DNA: TGTGCCAGCACCCCTTCTGGAATGGAAAAACTGTTTTTT
D: -
J: TRBJ1-4
size: -
V: TRBV28

CDR3: CASSQDSYNEQFF
DNA: TGCGCCAGCAGCCAGGATTCCTACAATGAGCAGTTCTTC
D: -
J: TRBJ2-1
size: -
V: TRBV4-3

CDR3: CASSVGTPIETGYTF
DNA: TGTGCCAGCAGCGTCGGGACGCCTATCGAAACTGGCTACACCTTC
D: -
J: TRBJ1-2
size: -
V: TRBV9

CDR3: CASSFTVTEAFF
DNA: TGTGCCAGCAGCTTCACTGTGACTGAAGCTTTCTTT
D: -
J: TRBJ1-1
size: -
V: TRBV7-8

CDR3: CASSSRLAGAGDTQYF
DNA: TGTGCCAGCAGCTCCAGACTAGCGGGAGCGGGAGATACGCAGTATTTT
D: TRBD2
J: TRBJ2-3
size: -
V: TRBV7-2

CDR3: CASSSGRGLERETQYF
DNA: TGTGCCAGCAGTTCCGGACGGGGCCTAGAAAGAGAGACCCAGTACTTC
D: -
J: TRBJ2-5
size: -
V: TRBV27

CDR3: CASNPGTYNEQFF
DNA: TGTGCCAGCAACCCCGGCACTTACAATGAGCAGTTCTTC
D: -
J: TRBJ2-1
size: -
V: TRBV6-2/TRBV6-3